The T cell receptor beta chain under discussion was sequenced for a study of cytomegalovirus exposure and HLA in healthy donors. This clone was found a few times. The PCR had 60 Vbeta and 13 Jbeta primers. Generated by immunoSEQ multiplex PCR, the TCRdb table keeps only in-frame clones and is missing some. This sample has roughly 200,000 clones, with 9.5% found just once. Trimming at V came to 6 bases and at J to 3 bases, leaving 3 bases not matched to a gene. CDR1 and CDR2 from the germline V gene are MNHEY and SVGAGI. The CDR3 runs 13 residues. The rearrangement uses TRBV6-5 and TRBJ1-1, with 8 bases fitting TRBD1. The sequencing input was PBMCs. The clonotype originates from a woman in her twenties or thirties in good health and CMV-seropositive. CDR3 protein: CASSTDRDTEAFF. CDR3 DNA sequence: TGTGCCAGCAGCACGGACAGGGACACTGAAGCTTTCTTT.